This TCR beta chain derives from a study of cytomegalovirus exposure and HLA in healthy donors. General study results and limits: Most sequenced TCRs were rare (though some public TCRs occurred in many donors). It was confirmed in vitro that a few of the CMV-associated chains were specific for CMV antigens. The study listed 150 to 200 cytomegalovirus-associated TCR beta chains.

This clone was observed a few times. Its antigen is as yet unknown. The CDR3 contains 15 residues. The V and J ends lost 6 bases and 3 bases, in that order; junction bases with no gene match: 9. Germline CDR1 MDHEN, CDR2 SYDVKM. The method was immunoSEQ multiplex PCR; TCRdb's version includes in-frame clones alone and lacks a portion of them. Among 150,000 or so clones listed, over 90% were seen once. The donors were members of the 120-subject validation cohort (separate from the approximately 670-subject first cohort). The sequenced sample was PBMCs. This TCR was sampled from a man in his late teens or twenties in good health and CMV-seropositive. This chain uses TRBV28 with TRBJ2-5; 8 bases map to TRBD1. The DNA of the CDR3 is TGTGCCAGCAGCTCCGAGGGGACAGGAAAAGAGACCCAGTACTTC. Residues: CASSSEGTGKETQYF.